The 21 T cell receptor beta chains below all came from one sample that was sequenced in a study of blood T cell repertoires in COVID-19. Generated by immunoSEQ multiplex PCR, the TCRdb table keeps only in-frame clones and is missing some. This sample has 150,000 to 180,000 clones, with approximately 80% found just once. Sequencing input: peripheral blood. These receptors originate from a woman in her fifties or sixties with COVID-19, enrolled during active disease.

CDR3 coding DNA: TGTGCCAGCAGCTTGGGGGCCCCGAACACTGAAGCTTTCTTT. Amino acid sequence: CASSLGAPNTEAFF. The rearrangement links TRBV5-6 to TRBJ1-1; D remains unclear. The CDR3 has 14 residues. Trimming shortened V by 0 bases and J by 1 base, and 7 bases separated the two germline ends. Germline V gene data show CDR1 as SGHDT and CDR2 as YYEEEE.

The V and J genes are TRBV29-1 and TRBJ1-1; D uncertain. CDR3 length equals 12 residues. Trimming shortened V by 1 base and J by 2 bases, and 5 bases separated the two germline ends. Germline lookup yields CDR1 SQVTM and CDR2 ANQGSEA. This CDR3 reads CSVEGSNTEAFF. The DNA of the CDR3 is TGCAGCGTTGAAGGAAGCAACACTGAAGCTTTCTTT.

This chain connects TRBV5-1 to TRBJ2-2, with 11 bases that match TRBD2. The germline CDR1 and CDR2 sequences are SGHRS and YFSETQ. After removal of 6 bases from V and 6 bases from J, the junction contained 7 bases not matched to a gene. CDR3 length: 15 amino acids. CDR3 amino acids: CASTLAGGPAGELFF. The CDR3 region has the DNA TGCGCCAGCACCTTAGCGGGAGGGCCCGCCGGGGAGCTGTTTTTT.

This clone was counted a single time. V gene TRBV3-1 (or the pseudogene TRBV3-2) combines with J gene TRBJ1-3; TRBD1 is a possible D gene (5 bases). Germline CDR1 reads LGHDT; CDR2 reads YNNKEL (reference sequence). The CDR3 spans 16 residues. The V end lost 0 bases, the J end lost 0 bases, and 9 bases lay between the germline ends. CDR3 sequence: CASSQEQVYSGNTIYF. The DNA of the CDR3 is TGTGCCAGCAGCCAAGAACAGGTTTACTCTGGAAACACCATATATTTT.

The chain joins TRBV6-4 to TRBJ2-7; TRBD2 agrees at 7 bases. Germline assignment: CDR1 MRHNA and CDR2 SNTAGT. V lost 6 bases and J lost 1; bases outside the gene matches: 9. The CDR3 has 15 residues. CDR3 sequence reads: CASREEGGESYEQYF. The CDR3 DNA reads as TGTGCCAGCAGGGAAGAGGGAGGGGAATCCTACGAGCAGTACTTC.

The chain recombines TRBV27 with TRBJ1-1; 8 nucleotides match TRBD1. With V trimmed by 5 bases and J by 9 bases, 5 bases remained unmatched. This CDR3 has 12 amino acids. Germline V gene data show CDR1 as MNHEY and CDR2 as SMNVEV (reference sequence). The CDR3 DNA reads TGTGCCAGCAGTCCGCGGACAGGGAAAGCTTTCTTT. Protein product: CASSPRTGKAFF.

Of note for this clone: The same CDR3 is also encoded by other DNA sequences in this sample. The chain is built from TRBV19 and TRBJ1-1; 7 positions match TRBD1. J lost 5 bases, V lost 5 bases, and 8 bases had no gene match. Per germline, CDR1 LNHDA and CDR2 SQIVND (reference sequence). The CDR3 has 14 amino acids. In DNA, the CDR3 is TGTGCCAGTAGTCCCTCAGGGGGGAGTACTGAAGCTTTCTTT. This translates into CASSPSGGSTEAFF.

This chain joins TRBV21-1 and TRBJ1-3. TRBV21-1 is listed as a pseudogene. The CDR3 consists of 15 residues. CDR3: CASSPFGEPGNTIYF. DNA for the CDR3: TGTGCCAGCAGCCCCTTTGGGGAGCCTGGAAACACCATATATTTT.

The chain carries TRBV10-1 and TRBJ2-2; TRBD2 matches 7 bases. Germline CDR1 is WNHNN and CDR2 is SYGVQD (reference sequence). This CDR3 is built from 17 residues. The ends lost 4 bases at V and 2 bases at J; junction bases unmatched: 10. The CDR3 DNA reads TGCGCCAGCAGTGGAACGGCTAGCGGCGATAACACCGGGGAGCTGTTTTTT. Its translation is CASSGTASGDNTGELFF.

The gene calls are TRBV5-4 and TRBJ2-2; 11 bases fit TRBD1. The CDR3 spans 16 residues. Per germline, CDR1 SGHNT and CDR2 YYREEE (reference sequence). Germline trimming cut 5 bases from V and 7 bases from J; bases unmatched to any gene: 10. CDR3 DNA sequence: TGTGCCAGCAGTTCCGGACAGGGGGCGCTTATCGGGGAGCTGTTTTTT. Its protein product is CASSSGQGALIGELFF.

V is TRBV5-1 and J is TRBJ1-2; 10 bases line up with TRBD1. Germline trimming cut 4 bases from V and 5 bases from J; bases unmatched to any gene: 5. CDR1 is SGHRS and CDR2 is YFSETQ in the germline V gene. The CDR3 sequence is 14 residues long. The CDR3 is CASSPGQGWYGYTF. In DNA, the CDR3 is TGCGCCAGCAGCCCGGGACAGGGGTGGTATGGCTACACCTTC. The full variable domain, in which reference TRBV5-1 and TRBJ1-2 provide the parts outside the CDR3, is KAGVTQTPRYLIKTRGQQVTLSCSPISGHRSVSWYQQTPGQGLQFLFEYFSETQRNKGNFPGRFSGRQFSNSRSEMNVSTLELGDSALYLCASSPGQGWYGYTFGSGTRLTVV.

The chain has TRBV6-2 or TRBV6-3 and TRBJ2-7; D is possibly TRBD2 (7 bases). CDR3 length: 17 residues. Germline-derived CDR1 and CDR2 are MNHEY and SVGEGT. With 2 bases removed from V and 5 bases from J, the gap between germline ends came to 22 bases. The CDR3 sequence is CASSYPQGGDPFNEQYF. As DNA, the CDR3 is TGTGCCAGCAGTTACCCCCAAGGGGGGGACCCTTTCAACGAGCAGTACTTC.

This clone was counted between two and nine times. Other DNA sequences in the sample encode the same CDR3. The gene calls are TRBV19 and TRBJ1-2, with D maybe TRBD1 (5 bases). Germline V gene sequence: CDR1 LNHDA, CDR2 SQIVND (reference sequence). V was pared by 3 bases and J by 4 bases, with 9 bases between. CDR3 length: 13 residues. CDR3 DNA sequence: TGTGCCAGTAGTATTCGGGGGGGCTATGGCTACACCTTC. Its protein is CASSIRGGYGYTF.

DNA of the CDR3: TGTGCCAGCAGTTTATCCGGGGGTCAAGCTTTCTTT. Encoded protein: CASSLSGGQAFF. This sequence joins TRBV12-3 or TRBV12-4 and TRBJ1-1; D possibly corresponds to TRBD1 (5 bases). V was pared by 2 bases and J by 9 bases, with 10 bases between. The CDR3 runs 12 residues.

This chain joins TRBV2 and TRBJ1-2, with TRBD1 identical over 7 bases. The CDR3 is 13 amino acids. J lost 3 bases, V lost 6 bases, and 4 bases had no gene match. Germline values: CDR1 SNHLY, CDR2 FYNNEI. The CDR3 is CASRDRWDYGYTF. The CDR3 region has the DNA TGTGCCAGCAGGGACAGGTGGGACTATGGCTACACCTTC.

The rearrangement uses TRBV9 and TRBJ1-2; D call uncertain. V was pared by 9 bases and J by 5 bases, with 17 bases between. There are 13 residues in the CDR3. Germline CDR1 SGDLS, CDR2 YYNGEE. CDR3 residues: CANCNSQEYGYTF. CDR3 in DNA: TGTGCCAACTGCAATTCCCAGGAATATGGCTACACCTTC.

This clone was recorded once. The chain uses TRBV5-4 and TRBJ1-4; 9 bases are a match to TRBD1. The V and J ends lost 0 bases and 10 bases, in that order; junction bases with no gene match: 10. This CDR3 has 16 amino acids. Germline V CDR1 and CDR2: SGHNT, YYREEE (reference sequence). The CDR3: CASSLGAPGQGGKLFF. CDR3 nucleotides: TGTGCCAGCAGCTTGGGGGCCCCGGGACAGGGCGGAAAACTGTTTTTT.

This clone occurred a few times. The chain is built from TRBV18 and TRBJ1-6; D unresolved. The germline CDR1 and CDR2 sequences are KGHSH and LQKENI. The CDR3 has 15 residues. V lost 2 bases and J lost 7, with 12 bases in between. CDR3 amino acids: CASSPMGAGNSPLHF. The CDR3 coding sequence is TGTGCCAGCTCACCAATGGGTGCGGGGAATTCACCCCTCCACTTT.

The chain uses TRBV18 and TRBJ1-2; no clear D. The CDR3 loop spans 14 amino acids. Germline CDR1 reads KGHSH; CDR2 reads LQKENI. The germline V and J ends were trimmed by 5 bases and 0 bases, with 10 bases remaining between them. CDR3 residues: CASSEEGANYGYTF. As DNA, the CDR3 is TGTGCCAGCTCAGAGGAAGGAGCTAACTATGGCTACACCTTC.

The chain uses TRBV3-1 (or the pseudogene TRBV3-2) and TRBJ1-6; 10 bases fit TRBD1. The V gene end was trimmed by 4 bases and the J gene end by 6 bases; junction bases not matched to a gene: 12. The CDR3 covers 18 residues. Germline V CDR1 and CDR2: LGHDT, YNNKEL (reference sequence). The CDR3 sequence is CASSLGTGVGSFNSPLHF. CDR3 nucleotides: TGTGCCAGCAGCCTCGGGACAGGGGTCGGTAGTTTTAATTCACCCCTCCACTTT.

The chain employs TRBV3-1 (or the pseudogene TRBV3-2) and TRBJ1-1; D is unclear. CDR3 length: 17 residues. Deletions cut 4 bases from V and 6 bases from J, with 24 bases between. CDR1 and CDR2 (germline): LGHDT, YNNKEL (reference sequence). The CDR3 sequence is CASSLTTGEAGMAEAFF. The CDR3 DNA is TGTGCCAGCAGCCTGACGACCGGGGAAGCAGGTATGGCTGAAGCTTTCTTT.